The next 10 T cell receptor beta chains were all read from a single sample in a study of T-cell reconstitution after alpha-beta-depleted transplantation in children. TCRbeta library preparation incorporated unique molecular identifiers. Using its own MiXCR run on the PCR reads, TCRdb lists one record per CDR3 protein. The sample lists about half a million distinct CDR3 sequences; around 13% were seen once. This sample comprised PBMCs from the stem cell graft donor, obtained from the stem cell graft. Receptors were obtained from a human donor who donated a stem cell graft to a child with combined immunodeficiency.

The chain recombines TRBV19 with TRBJ2-7, with TRBD2 matching over 11 bases. The germline gives CDR1 LNHDA, CDR2 SQIVND (reference sequence). V shed 10 bases and J 0 bases; nucleotides not matched to a gene: 8. The CDR3 length is 15 residues. In DNA form, the CDR3 reads TGTGCCACATCGAAACTAGCGGGGGTCTCCTACGAGCAGTACTTC. Translating gives CATSKLAGVSYEQYF.

The rearrangement links TRBV27 to TRBJ2-7; D is perhaps TRBD1 or TRBD2 (6 bases each). The CDR3 loop spans 15 amino acids. Trimming left V 3 bases short and J 4 bases short, with 16 bases between. The germline gives CDR1 MNHEY, CDR2 SMNVEV (reference sequence). In DNA form, the CDR3 reads TGTGCCAGCAGTTTGGGGGGCTTGGGTGGGTACGAGCAGTACTTC. Translating it yields CASSLGGLGGYEQYF.

This clonotype was found many times. J is TRBJ2-7 and V is TRBV6-1; the D is unclear. Looked up from germline, CDR1 is MNHNS and CDR2 is SASEGT. The CDR3 sequence is 14 residues long. V was pared by 4 bases and J by 4 bases, with 14 bases between. CDR3 sequence reads: CASSGSGYGYEQYF. The CDR3 nucleotides read TGTGCCAGCAGTGGCTCCGGGTACGGGTACGAGCAGTACTTC.

At least ten counts were recorded for this clonotype. The chain recombines TRBV20-1 with TRBJ2-2; TRBD1 agrees at 8 bases. Germline V gives CDR1 DFQATT, CDR2 SNEGSKA (reference sequence). Losses at the gene ends were 3 bases for V and 0 bases for J; bases not matched to a gene: 9. This CDR3 is 17 amino acids long. CDR3 nucleotide sequence: TGCAGTGCTAGGAGGCAGGGGGCCCCCGCGAACACCGGGGAGCTGTTTTTT. This codes for CSARRQGAPANTGELFF.

This clonotype was counted a few times. V and J are TRBV9 and TRBJ2-1; TRBD1 agrees at 8 bases. The ends lost 4 bases at V and 9 bases at J; junction bases unmatched: 6. Germline lookup yields CDR1 SGDLS and CDR2 YYNGEE. The CDR3 extends over 13 amino acids. CDR3 DNA sequence: TGTGCCAGCAGCTCCCGGACAGGGCTTGAGCAGTTCTTC. Its protein is CASSSRTGLEQFF.

In its sample, this clonotype was seen a few times. The V and J genes are TRBV28 and TRBJ2-3; no definite D call. CDR1 is MDHEN, CDR2 SYDVKM, per germline. The CDR3 spans 11 residues. V lost 4 bases, J lost 7 bases, and 6 bases lay in between. The DNA of the CDR3 is TGTGCCAGCAGTTCCCCCCATACGCAGTATTTT. Amino acid sequence: CASSSPHTQYF. The whole variable domain, remainder taken from reference TRBV28 and TRBJ2-3, is DVKVTQSSRYLVKRTGEKVFLECVQDMDHENMFWYRQDPGLGLRLIYFSYDVKMKEKGDIPEGYSVSREKKERFSLILESASTNQTSMYLCASSSPHTQYFGPGTRLTVL.

This rearrangement joins TRBV27 to TRBJ2-2; D uncertain. This CDR3 has 15 residues. Between the trimmed V and J ends, which lost 1 base and 4 bases, there was a span of 10 bases. Germline V gene lookup returns CDR1 MNHEY and CDR2 SMNVEV (reference sequence). CDR3 coding DNA: TGTGCCAGCAGTTTATACCTGACTGGCACCGGGGAGCTGTTTTTT. As protein: CASSLYLTGTGELFF.

This clonotype appeared a few times. The rearrangement uses TRBV6-2 or TRBV6-3 and TRBJ1-1, with D hard to call. CDR1 and CDR2 (germline): MNHEY, SVGEGT. The V end was cut by 5 bases, the J end by 1 base, with 11 bases between. This CDR3 has 14 amino acids. For the CDR3, the DNA is TGTGCCAGCAGTCCCCGCCCCAAGAACACTGAAGCTTTCTTT. Amino acids: CASSPRPKNTEAFF.

This clonotype came up a few times. CDR3 sequence (DNA): TGCGCCAGCAGCTTGGGGGTACAGGCCTACGAGCAGTACTTC. This encodes CASSLGVQAYEQYF. The rearrangement joins TRBV5-1 to TRBJ2-7, with a tentative D call TRBD1 (5 bases). Germline CDR1 SGHRS, CDR2 YFSETQ. Deletions cut 0 bases from V and 2 bases from J, with 9 bases between. The CDR3 covers 14 residues.

This clonotype appeared a few times. V is TRBV29-1 and J is TRBJ2-3; D gene ambiguous. V was pared by 2 bases and J by 1 base, with 13 bases between. CDR1 and CDR2 (germline): SQVTM, ANQGSEA. This CDR3 is 15 amino acids long. For the CDR3, the DNA is TGCAGCGTTGAATCTGGGCACCATCGCACAGATACGCAGTATTTT. Protein product: CSVESGHHRTDTQYF.